The clone carrying this T cell receptor (beta chain) was seen at least ten times. As yet, its antigen is unknown. This CDR3 is built from 13 residues. Germline V gene data show CDR1 as SGHTA and CDR2 as FQGNSA. V lost 5 bases to trimming and J lost 3 bases, with 8 bases between them. Amplified TCR beta CDR3 regions were obtained using RNA transcripts as template. In the first round, RT-PCR was carried out with HTBI primers, and a multiplex PCR formed the second round. TCRdb reprocessed the multiplex PCR reads with MiXCR, giving one entry per CDR3 protein. The data contain approximately 500,000 distinct CDR3 sequences, approximately 14% of them singletons. This specimen belongs to a study of Graves' ophthalmopathy and Graves' hyperthyroidism. General observations from the study: With a specificity of 72.22% and a sensitivity of around 71%, the model predicted ophthalmopathy progression. In blood, most expanded thyroid clonotypes above 0.001 frequency were also detected.

Serum thyroxine and TRAb, along with clinical symptoms, thyroid ultrasound and orbital computed tomography, were what diagnosis relied on. PBMCs stemmed from over 8 ml of fresh peripheral blood. The sequenced sample consisted of blood. The clonotype originates from a woman in her 30s with Graves' ophthalmopathy. The chain joins TRBV7-2 to TRBJ1-5; D gene ambiguous. The CDR3 DNA reads as TGTGCCAGCAGCCCTTATAACAATCAGCCCCAGCATTTT. It is translated as CASSPYNNQPQHF.